Listed here is a single T cell receptor (beta chain). Its antigen remains undetermined. No per-base quality is available; no much larger clone lies one base away. The library was produced with the immunoSEQ multiplex PCR assay. TCRdb obtained this table from immuneACCESS and retained in-frame rearrangements with V and J assigned. These tables miss some clones; where compared with another copy, unresolved V genes account for less than half of the shortfall, and the remainder is unexplained. The sample table records 130,000 or so clones; around nine tenths of these occur just once. The top ten constitute roughly 12% of the sample. The sample belongs to a study of control samples from healthy donors and cancer patients (dated by TCRdb to the early 2020s). The cysteine opens and the phenylalanine closes a CDR3 of 16 amino acids. Only the CDR3 region is kept as DNA, spanning 48 bases read in frame from base 1. Deletion took 0 bases off V and 1 base off J, with a span of 9 bases between the germline ends. As encoded in the germline V gene, CDR1 is LGHNA while CDR2 is YNFKEQ.

The clonotype comes from a young man in good health. Sequencing input: blood. The chain is encoded by TRBV4-2 joined to TRBJ2-2; the D gene may be TRBD1 or TRBD2, since each aligns over 5 bases. CDR3 sequence: CASSQETGGNTGELFF. The DNA sequence follows: TGTGCCAGCAGCCAAGAAACTGGGGGGAACACCGGGGAGCTGTTTTTT.